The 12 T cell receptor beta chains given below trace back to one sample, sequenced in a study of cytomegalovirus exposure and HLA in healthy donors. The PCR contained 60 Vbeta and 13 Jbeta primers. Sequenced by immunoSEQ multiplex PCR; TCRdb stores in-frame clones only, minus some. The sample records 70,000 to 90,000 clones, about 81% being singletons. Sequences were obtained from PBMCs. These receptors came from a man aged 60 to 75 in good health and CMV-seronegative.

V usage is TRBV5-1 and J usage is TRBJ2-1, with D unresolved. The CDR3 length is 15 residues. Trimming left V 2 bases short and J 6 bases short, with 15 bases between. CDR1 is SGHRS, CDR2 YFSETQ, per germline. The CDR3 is CASSFGAGPANEQFF. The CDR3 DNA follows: TGCGCCAGCAGCTTCGGAGCCGGCCCGGCCAATGAGCAGTTCTTC.

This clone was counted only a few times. Here the CDR3 DNA reads TGCGCCAGCGCGGCCGAGGGGACAGCTTACTACGAGCAGTACTTC. It is translated as CASAAEGTAYYEQYF. This chain uses TRBV4-1 with TRBJ2-7, with TRBD1 matching 7 bases. This CDR3 region has 15 residues. The trim removed 8 bases at V and 3 bases at J, leaving 13 bases unmatched. Germline lookup yields CDR1 MGHRA and CDR2 YSYEKL.

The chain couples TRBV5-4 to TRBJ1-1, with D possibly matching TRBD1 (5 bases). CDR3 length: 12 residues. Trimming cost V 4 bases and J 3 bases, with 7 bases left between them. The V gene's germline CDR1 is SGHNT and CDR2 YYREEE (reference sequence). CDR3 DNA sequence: TGTGCCAGCAGCGTAGGGGACACTGAAGCTTTCTTT. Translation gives CASSVGDTEAFF.

The CDR3, as DNA: TGTGCCAGCAGCTTGGGACAGGGGGAGGCCGGGGAGCTGTTTTTT. Translating gives CASSLGQGEAGELFF. V and J are TRBV5-8 and TRBJ2-2, with 9 bases fitting TRBD1. The CDR3 spans 15 residues. Germline-derived CDR1 and CDR2 are SGHTS and YDEGEE. The junction had 3 bases not matched to a gene; V was cut back by 0 bases and J by 6 bases.

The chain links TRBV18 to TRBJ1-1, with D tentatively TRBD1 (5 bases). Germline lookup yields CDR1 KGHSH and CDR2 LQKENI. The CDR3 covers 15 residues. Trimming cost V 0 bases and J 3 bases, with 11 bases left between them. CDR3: CASSPPGLGDTEAFF. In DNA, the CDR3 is TGTGCCAGCTCACCACCAGGGTTAGGGGACACTGAAGCTTTCTTT.

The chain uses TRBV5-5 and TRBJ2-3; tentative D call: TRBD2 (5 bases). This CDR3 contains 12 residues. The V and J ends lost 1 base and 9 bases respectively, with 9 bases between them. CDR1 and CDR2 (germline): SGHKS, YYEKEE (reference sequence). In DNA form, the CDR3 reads TGTGCCAGCAGCTTGAATCAGCGGACGCAGTATTTT. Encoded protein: CASSLNQRTQYF.

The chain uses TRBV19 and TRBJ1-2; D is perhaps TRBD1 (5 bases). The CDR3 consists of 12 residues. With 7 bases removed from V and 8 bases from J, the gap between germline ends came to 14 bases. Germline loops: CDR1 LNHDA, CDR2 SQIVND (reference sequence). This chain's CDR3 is CASMGGEGGYTF. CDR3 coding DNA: TGTGCCAGTATGGGGGGGGAGGGAGGCTACACCTTC. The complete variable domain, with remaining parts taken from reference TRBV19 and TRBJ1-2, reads DGGITQSPKYLFRKEGQNVTLSCEQNLNHDAMYWYRQDPGQGLRLIYYSQIVNDFQKGDIAEGYSVSREKKESFPLTVTSAQKNPTAFYLCASMGGEGGYTFGSGTRLTVV.

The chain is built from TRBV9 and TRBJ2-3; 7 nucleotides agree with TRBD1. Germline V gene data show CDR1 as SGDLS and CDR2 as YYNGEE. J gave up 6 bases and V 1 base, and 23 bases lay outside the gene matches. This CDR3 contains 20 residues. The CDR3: CASSVKSSGKGQQETDTQYF. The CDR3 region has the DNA TGTGCCAGCAGCGTAAAGAGTTCGGGTAAGGGACAGCAAGAAACGGATACGCAGTATTTT.

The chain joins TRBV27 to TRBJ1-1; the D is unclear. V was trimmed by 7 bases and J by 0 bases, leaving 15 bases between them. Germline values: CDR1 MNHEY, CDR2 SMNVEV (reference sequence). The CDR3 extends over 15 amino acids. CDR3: CASTRLSGLNTEAFF. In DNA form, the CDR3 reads TGTGCCAGCACCCGACTTAGCGGGCTGAACACTGAAGCTTTCTTT.

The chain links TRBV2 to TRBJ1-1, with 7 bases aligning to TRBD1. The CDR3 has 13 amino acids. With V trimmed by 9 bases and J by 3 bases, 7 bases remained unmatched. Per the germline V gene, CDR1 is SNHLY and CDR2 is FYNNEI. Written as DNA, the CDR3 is TGTGCCAGGAACAGGGGTGGGTACACTGAAGCTTTCTTT. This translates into CARNRGGYTEAFF.

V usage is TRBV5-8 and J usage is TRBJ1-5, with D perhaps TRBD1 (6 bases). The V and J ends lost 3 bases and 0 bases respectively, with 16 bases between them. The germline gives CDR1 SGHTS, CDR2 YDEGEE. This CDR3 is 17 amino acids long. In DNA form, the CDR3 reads TGTGCCAGCAGCTGGACCCCCGGGACACGTAGCAATCAGCCCCAGCATTTT. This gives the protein CASSWTPGTRSNQPQHF.

The DNA of the CDR3 is TGTGCCTGGAGTGAGGACGGGGGAGTAGATGAAAAACTGTTTTTT. Translated, it gives CAWSEDGGVDEKLFF. The rearrangement joins TRBV30 to TRBJ1-4, with D tentatively TRBD1 (5 bases). This CDR3 has 15 residues. The germline gives CDR1 GTSNPN, CDR2 SVGIG (reference sequence). V was trimmed by 1 base and J by 6 bases, leaving 15 bases between them.